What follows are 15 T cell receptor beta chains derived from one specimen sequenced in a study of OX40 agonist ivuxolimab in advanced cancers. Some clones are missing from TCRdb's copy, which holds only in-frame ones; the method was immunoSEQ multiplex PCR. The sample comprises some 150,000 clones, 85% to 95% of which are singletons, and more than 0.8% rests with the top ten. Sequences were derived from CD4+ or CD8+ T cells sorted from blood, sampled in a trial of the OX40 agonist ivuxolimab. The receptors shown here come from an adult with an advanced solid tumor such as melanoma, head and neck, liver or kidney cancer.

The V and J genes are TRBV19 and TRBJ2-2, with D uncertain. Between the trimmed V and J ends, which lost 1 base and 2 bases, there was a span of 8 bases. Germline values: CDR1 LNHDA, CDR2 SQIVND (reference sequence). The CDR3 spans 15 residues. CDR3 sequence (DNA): TGTGCCAGTAGTATAGCCCCAGCCAACACCGGGGAGCTGTTTTTT. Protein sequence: CASSIAPANTGELFF.

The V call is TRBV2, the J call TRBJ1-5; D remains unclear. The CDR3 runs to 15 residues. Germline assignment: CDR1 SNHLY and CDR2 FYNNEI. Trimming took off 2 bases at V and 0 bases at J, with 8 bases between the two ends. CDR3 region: CASSERVFSNQPQHF. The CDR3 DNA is TGTGCCAGCAGTGAAAGGGTGTTTAGCAATCAGCCCCAGCATTTT.

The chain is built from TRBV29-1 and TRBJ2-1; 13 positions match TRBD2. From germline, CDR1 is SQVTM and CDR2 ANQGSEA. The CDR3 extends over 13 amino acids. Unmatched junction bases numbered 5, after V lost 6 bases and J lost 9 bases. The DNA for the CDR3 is TGCAGCGTCGGGACTAGCGGGAACGGTGAGCAGTTCTTC. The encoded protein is CSVGTSGNGEQFF.

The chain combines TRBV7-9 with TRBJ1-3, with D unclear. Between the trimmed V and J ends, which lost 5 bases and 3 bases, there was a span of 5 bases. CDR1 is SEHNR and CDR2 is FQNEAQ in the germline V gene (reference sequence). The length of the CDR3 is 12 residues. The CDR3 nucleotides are TGTGCCAGCAGCGGTTATGGAAACACCATATATTTT. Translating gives CASSGYGNTIYF. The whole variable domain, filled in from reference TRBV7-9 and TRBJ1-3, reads DTGVSQNPRHKITKRGQNVTFRCDPISEHNRLYWYRQTLGQGPEFLTYFQNEAQLEKSRLLSDRFSAERPKGSFSTLEIQRTEQGDSAMYLCASSGYGNTIYFGEGSWLTVV.

CDR3 residues: CASSLVWETQYF. DNA of the CDR3: TGTGCCAGCAGCTTAGTTTGGGAGACCCAGTACTTC. V is TRBV11-2 and J is TRBJ2-5, with D unclear. V was clipped by 1 base and J by 5 bases, with 5 bases between them. The CDR3 length is 12 residues. CDR1 and CDR2 from the germline V gene are SGHAT and FQNNGV.

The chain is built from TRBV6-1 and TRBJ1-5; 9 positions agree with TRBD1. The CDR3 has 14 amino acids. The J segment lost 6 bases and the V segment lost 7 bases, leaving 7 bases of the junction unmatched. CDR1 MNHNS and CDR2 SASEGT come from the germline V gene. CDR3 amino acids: CASIVTGGSQPQHF. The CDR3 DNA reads TGTGCCAGCATTGTTACAGGGGGCAGTCAGCCCCAGCATTTT.

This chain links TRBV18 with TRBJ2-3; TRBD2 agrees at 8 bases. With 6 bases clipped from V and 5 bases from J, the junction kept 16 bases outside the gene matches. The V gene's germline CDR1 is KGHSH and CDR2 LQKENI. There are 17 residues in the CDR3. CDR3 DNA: TGTGCCAGCTCCCCAGGATCGGGGGGGGCCGGGGTAGATACGCAGTATTTT. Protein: CASSPGSGGAGVDTQYF.

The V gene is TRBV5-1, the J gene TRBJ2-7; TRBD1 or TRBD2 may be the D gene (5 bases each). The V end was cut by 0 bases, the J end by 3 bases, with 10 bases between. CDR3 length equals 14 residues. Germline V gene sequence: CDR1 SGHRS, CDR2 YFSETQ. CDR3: CASSLAGPSYEQYF. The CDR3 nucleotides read TGCGCCAGCAGCTTGGCGGGACCGAGCTACGAGCAGTACTTC. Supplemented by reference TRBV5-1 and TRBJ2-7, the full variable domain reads KAGVTQTPRYLIKTRGQQVTLSCSPISGHRSVSWYQQTPGQGLQFLFEYFSETQRNKGNFPGRFSGRQFSNSRSEMNVSTLELGDSALYLCASSLAGPSYEQYFGPGTRLTVT.

CDR3 sequence reads: CASSWDRVSETQYF. The CDR3 DNA is TGTGCCAGCAGTTGGGACAGGGTGTCAGAGACCCAGTACTTC. J is TRBJ2-5 and V is TRBV27; TRBD1 aligns across 9 bases. Germline lookup yields CDR1 MNHEY and CDR2 SMNVEV (reference sequence). The CDR3 contains 14 residues. The junction had 4 bases not matched to a gene; V was cut back by 4 bases and J by 4 bases.

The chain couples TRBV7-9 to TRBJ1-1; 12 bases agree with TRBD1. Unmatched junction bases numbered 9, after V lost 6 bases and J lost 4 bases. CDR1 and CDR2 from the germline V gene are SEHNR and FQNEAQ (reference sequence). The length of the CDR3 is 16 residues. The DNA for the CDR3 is TGTGCCAGCAGGCGACCGGGACAGGGGGCAAGCACTGAAGCTTTCTTT. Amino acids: CASRRPGQGASTEAFF.

The CDR3 region has the DNA TGCAGTGTGGGGGGTACGCAGTATTTT. Translating gives CSVGGTQYF. The genes are TRBV20-1 and TRBJ2-3, with D possibly matching TRBD2 (6 bases). The V and J ends lost 7 bases and 8 bases respectively, with 7 bases between them. This CDR3 has 9 amino acids. CDR1 is DFQATT and CDR2 is SNEGSKA in the germline V gene (reference sequence).

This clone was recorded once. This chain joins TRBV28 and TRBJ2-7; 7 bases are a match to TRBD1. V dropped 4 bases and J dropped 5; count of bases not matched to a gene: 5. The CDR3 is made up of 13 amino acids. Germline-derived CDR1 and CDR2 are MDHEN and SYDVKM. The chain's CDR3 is CASSWGQINEQYF. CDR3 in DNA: TGTGCCAGCAGTTGGGGACAGATAAACGAGCAGTACTTC. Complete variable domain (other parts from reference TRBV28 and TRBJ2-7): DVKVTQSSRYLVKRTGEKVFLECVQDMDHENMFWYRQDPGLGLRLIYFSYDVKMKEKGDIPEGYSVSREKKERFSLILESASTNQTSMYLCASSWGQINEQYFGPGTRLTVT.

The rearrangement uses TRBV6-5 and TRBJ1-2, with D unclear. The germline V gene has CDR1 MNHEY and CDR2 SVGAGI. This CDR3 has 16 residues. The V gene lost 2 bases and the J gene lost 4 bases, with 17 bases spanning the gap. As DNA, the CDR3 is TGTGCCAGCAGTTACGGCAGAATCGATTTGGGCTATGGCTACACCTTC. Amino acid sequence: CASSYGRIDLGYGYTF.

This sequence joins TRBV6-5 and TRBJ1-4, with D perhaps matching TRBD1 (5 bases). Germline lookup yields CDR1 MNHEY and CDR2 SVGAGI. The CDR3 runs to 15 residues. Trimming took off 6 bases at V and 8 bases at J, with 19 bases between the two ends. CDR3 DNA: TGTGCCAGCAGCCCTGGGGCAGGGTATGACGAAAAACTGTTTTTT. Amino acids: CASSPGAGYDEKLFF.

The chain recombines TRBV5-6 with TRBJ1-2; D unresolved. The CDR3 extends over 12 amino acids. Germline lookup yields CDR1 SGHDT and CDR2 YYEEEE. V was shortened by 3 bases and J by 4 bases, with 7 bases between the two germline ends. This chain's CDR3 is CASSSGPYGYTF. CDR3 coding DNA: TGTGCCAGCAGCTCTGGTCCCTATGGCTACACCTTC. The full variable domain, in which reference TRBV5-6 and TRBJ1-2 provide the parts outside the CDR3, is DAGVTQSPTHLIKTRGQQVTLRCSPKSGHDTVSWYQQALGQGPQFIFQYYEEEERQRGNFPDRFSGHQFPNYSSELNVNALLLGDSALYLCASSSGPYGYTFGSGTRLTVV.